A selection of T cell receptor beta chains follows, all from one sample in a study of blood T cells in healthy people across ages. TCRdb re-called the 5' RACE reads through MiXCR, storing one row per CDR3 protein. The sample has approximately 2,000,000 distinct CDR3 sequences, roughly 43% seen once; the top ten hold 20% to 25%. Sequences were obtained from blood. Receptor source: a human donor in good health. Each CDR3 is given with its conserved first and last residue. The D gene is left open where the match is weak. Size is omitted from some rows. Given values are once, few, many or a class for expanded clones.

d_gene | abundance | j_gene | len | v_gene | CDR3aa | CDR3nt
TRBD1 | NA | TRBJ1-5 | 16 | TRBV12-3/TRBV12-4 | CASSLMWDRSNQPQHF | TGTGCCAGCAGCCTCATGTGGGACAGGAGTAATCAGCCCCAGCATTTT
TRBD1 | few | TRBJ2-1 | 14 | TRBV15 | CATSKDRVYNEQFF | TGTGCCACCAGCAAAGACAGGGTTTACAATGAGCAGTTCTTC
NA | NA | TRBJ1-2 | 12 | TRBV30 | CAWSGVNYGYTF | TGTGCCTGGAGTGGGGTAAACTATGGCTACACCTTC
NA | few | TRBJ1-2 | 11 | TRBV29-1 | CSVVGVYGYTF | TGCAGCGTTGTCGGGGTCTATGGCTACACCTTC
NA | NA | TRBJ1-4 | 15 | TRBV7-9 | CASSLARDIEEKLFF | TGTGCCAGCAGCTTAGCCCGGGACATCGAGGAAAAACTGTTTTTT
NA | NA | TRBJ1-1 | 17 | TRBV7-6 | CASSLEAGANYGTEAFF | TGTGCCAGCAGCTTAGAAGCAGGGGCGAATTACGGCACTGAAGCTTTCTTT
NA | few | TRBJ2-3 | 12 | TRBV29-1 | CSVGGWGDTQYF | TGCAGCGTTGGGGGGTGGGGAGATACGCAGTATTTT
NA | many | TRBJ2-5 | 11 | TRBV12-3/TRBV12-4 | CASSLGGTQYF | TGTGCCAGCAGCTTAGGGGGGACCCAGTACTTC
NA | few | TRBJ2-1 | 16 | TRBV2 | CASSEILIGEMDEQFF | TGTGCCAGCAGTGAAATCTTAATCGGGGAGATGGATGAGCAGTTCTTC
NA | once | TRBJ2-7 | 13 | TRBV5-1 | CASSFQQSYEQYF | TGCGCCAGCAGCTTTCAACAGAGCTACGAGCAGTACTTC
NA | NA | TRBJ1-1 | 18 | TRBV4-1 | CASSQEENNRVLNTEAFF | TGCGCCAGCAGCCAAGAGGAGAATAACAGGGTACTGAACACTGAAGCTTTCTTT
NA | NA | TRBJ1-2 | 13 | TRBV4-3 | CASSHGPGFGYTF | TGCGCCAGCAGCCATGGCCCGGGGTTCGGCTACACCTTC
NA | few | TRBJ1-2 | 13 | TRBV11-3 | CASSGTAGNGYTF | TGTGCCAGCAGCGGGACGGCCGGGAATGGCTACACCTTC
NA | few | TRBJ1-5 | 15 | TRBV5-1 | CASSPDPGSNQPQHF | TGCGCCAGCAGCCCCGACCCGGGGAGCAATCAGCCCCAGCATTTT
NA | once | TRBJ2-2 | 17 | TRBV18 | CASSPRLPRTGPGELFF | TGTGCCAGCTCACCACGTCTGCCCAGAACAGGGCCCGGGGAGCTGTTTTTT
NA | few | TRBJ2-7 | 15 | TRBV18 | CASSPTVQGGGEQYF | TGTGCCAGCTCACCGACGGTCCAGGGGGGTGGCGAGCAGTACTTC
TRBD1 | NA | TRBJ1-2 | 16 | TRBV7-9 | CASSLGRGQGEYGYTF | TGTGCCAGCAGCTTAGGACGGGGACAGGGGGAATATGGCTACACCTTC
TRBD1 | few | TRBJ2-7 | 15 | TRBV20-1 | CSAIRDRGPPYEQYF | TGCAGTGCTATCAGGGACAGGGGGCCCCCCTACGAGCAGTACTTC
TRBD1 | NA | TRBJ2-4 | 15 | TRBV4-3 | CASSQARYDRGRQYF | TGCGCCAGCAGCCAAGCCCGATATGACAGGGGCCGACAGTACTTC
NA | NA | TRBJ2-2 | 14 | TRBV20-1 | CSASRAPGIRELFF | TGCAGTGCTAGCCGGGCCCCAGGTATCCGGGAGCTGTTTTTT
NA | few | TRBJ2-6 | 17 | TRBV20-1 | CSARDPGHSPGANVLTF | TGCAGTGCTAGAGATCCGGGACACTCCCCTGGGGCCAACGTCCTGACTTTC
NA | few | TRBJ2-1 | 14 | TRBV7-9 | CASSPTSLYNEQFF | TGTGCCAGCAGCCCTACTAGCCTTTACAATGAGCAGTTCTTC
NA | many | TRBJ2-7 | 16 | TRBV12-3/TRBV12-4 | CASSPHETGIFYEQYF | TGTGCCAGCAGCCCCCACGAGACAGGCATTTTCTACGAGCAGTACTTC
NA | NA | TRBJ2-1 | 15 | TRBV2 | CASHPSPRIYNEQFF | TGTGCCAGCCACCCCTCGCCCAGGATATACAATGAGCAGTTCTTC
TRBD1 | NA | TRBJ2-7 | 23 | TRBV11-1 | CASSPNPARPVPGQGARSYEQYF | TGTGCCAGCAGCCCAAACCCGGCTCGCCCTGTCCCGGGACAGGGGGCGAGGTCCTACGAGCAGTACTTC
NA | NA | TRBJ1-1 | 15 | TRBV3-1 | CASSQSSTGKTEAFF | TGTGCCAGCAGCCAGAGCTCAACAGGTAAAACTGAAGCTTTCTTT
TRBD1 | few | TRBJ1-2 | 12 | TRBV7-9 | CASPGQNEGYTF | TGTGCCAGCCCGGGACAGAATGAAGGCTACACCTTC
NA | NA | TRBJ2-7 | 15 | TRBV6-2/TRBV6-3 | CASSTLPTNSYEQYF | TGTGCCAGCAGTACCCTACCGACGAATTCCTACGAGCAGTACTTC
TRBD2 | few | TRBJ2-1 | 15 | TRBV11-2 | CASSSTSGVRNEQFF | TGTGCCAGCAGCTCAACTAGCGGGGTAAGGAATGAGCAGTTCTTC
NA | NA | TRBJ2-1 | 16 | TRBV9 | CASSVESGTSYNEQFF | TGTGCCAGCAGCGTAGAGAGCGGCACCTCCTACAATGAGCAGTTCTTC
TRBD2 | few | TRBJ2-3 | 16 | TRBV5-1 | CASSLRLAGMADTQYF | TGCGCCAGCAGCTTGAGACTAGCGGGGATGGCAGATACGCAGTATTTT
NA | few | TRBJ2-3 | 12 | TRBV7-2 | CASSHYADTQYF | TGTGCCAGCAGCCATTACGCAGATACGCAGTATTTT
NA | NA | TRBJ1-2 | 11 | TRBV20-1 | CSAPRGTGYTF | TGCAGTGCGCCGAGGGGTACGGGCTACACCTTC
NA | NA | TRBJ2-7 | 21 | TRBV11-2 | CASSSLPWEQVDGYYYYEQYF | TGTGCCAGCAGCTCCCTGCCCTGGGAGCAGGTGGACGGCTACTACTACTACGAGCAGTACTTC
TRBD2 | NA | TRBJ2-5 | 14 | TRBV20-1 | CSARLPSGRETQYF | TGCAGTGCTCGTCTCCCTAGCGGGAGAGAGACCCAGTACTTC
NA | NA | TRBJ1-4 | 15 | TRBV27 | CASSLVLATNEKLFF | TGTGCCAGCAGTTTAGTGCTTGCAACTAATGAAAAACTGTTTTTT
NA | NA | TRBJ2-1 | 16 | TRBV5-1 | CASSLDLAGGVNEQFF | TGCGCCAGCAGCTTGGATCTGGCAGGGGGGGTCAATGAGCAGTTCTTC
NA | few | TRBJ2-7 | 13 | TRBV7-2 | CASSPIPPYEQYF | TGTGCCAGCAGCCCGATCCCCCCCTACGAGCAGTACTTC
NA | NA | TRBJ2-1 | 16 | TRBV4-1 | CASSQGSAHSYNEQFF | TGCGCCAGCAGCCAAGGCAGCGCACACTCCTACAATGAGCAGTTCTTC
NA | once | TRBJ2-1 | 16 | TRBV5-1 | CASSLSGRTAYNEQFF | TGCGCCAGCAGCTTGAGTGGGAGGACGGCCTACAATGAGCAGTTCTTC
NA | NA | TRBJ1-2 | 13 | TRBV5-1 | CASSLGTSGGYTF | TGCGCCAGCAGCTTGGGTACAAGTGGTGGCTACACCTTC
NA | few | TRBJ2-7 | 15 | TRBV20-1 | CSARDRGYSSYEQYF | TGCAGTGCTAGAGATAGGGGTTATAGCTCCTACGAGCAGTACTTC
TRBD2 | few | TRBJ2-1 | 17 | TRBV6-4 | CASSERSAGAYYNEQFF | TGTGCCAGCAGTGAACGGTCAGCGGGGGCTTACTACAATGAGCAGTTCTTC
TRBD1 | NA | TRBJ2-3 | 17 | TRBV6-4 | CASRPSGQGPKTDTQYF | TGTGCCAGCAGGCCCTCGGGACAGGGCCCCAAAACAGATACGCAGTATTTT
NA | few | TRBJ1-2 | 13 | TRBV5-6 | CASSVQETYGYTF | TGTGCCAGCAGCGTGCAGGAGACCTATGGCTACACCTTC
TRBD1 | many | TRBJ2-5 | 16 | TRBV4-2 | CASSQTIGQEAETQYF | TGTGCCAGCAGCCAAACAATCGGACAGGAGGCAGAGACCCAGTACTTC
NA | few | TRBJ2-3 | 12 | TRBV24-1 | CATSDLGDTQYF | TGTGCCACCAGTGATTTAGGGGATACGCAGTATTTT
NA | NA | TRBJ2-1 | 16 | TRBV9 | CASSLGWAVGYNEQFF | TGTGCCAGCAGCCTAGGATGGGCTGTGGGCTACAATGAGCAGTTCTTC
TRBD1 | NA | TRBJ2-5 | 14 | TRBV6-2/TRBV6-3 | CASTNRDREETQYF | TGTGCCAGCACAAATCGGGACAGAGAAGAGACCCAGTACTTC
TRBD1 | NA | TRBJ1-5 | 14 | TRBV29-1 | CSVEGTDSNQPQHF | TGCAGCGTTGAGGGGACAGATAGCAATCAGCCCCAGCATTTT
TRBD1 | many | TRBJ2-1 | 12 | TRBV29-1 | CSVHTGGGEQFF | TGCAGCGTCCACACAGGGGGAGGTGAGCAGTTCTTC
NA | NA | TRBJ2-3 | 16 | TRBV25-1 | CASSEGSHFSTDTQYF | TGTGCCAGCAGTGAGGGCTCCCACTTTAGCACAGATACGCAGTATTTT
TRBD1 | NA | TRBJ1-5 | 15 | TRBV5-1 | CASSPGTGTYQPQHF | TGCGCCAGCAGCCCCGGGACAGGAACGTATCAGCCCCAGCATTTT
NA | NA | TRBJ2-7 | 14 | TRBV10-3 | CAIRLDRTPYEQYF | TGTGCCATCAGATTAGACAGGACCCCCTACGAGCAGTACTTC